This T cell receptor (beta chain) was profiled in a study of blood T cells in healthy people across ages. Sample-barcoded 5' priming and a J-beta primer mix drove a second PCR of roughly 7 to 11 cycles. MiXCR, run by TCRdb on the 5' RACE reads, gives a single entry per CDR3 protein. The sample lists roughly 680,000 distinct CDR3 sequences, approximately 52% occurring once. Per the germline V gene, CDR1 is LNHDA and CDR2 is SQIVND (reference sequence). The CDR3 length is 15 residues. The germline V and J ends were trimmed by 3 bases and 0 bases, with 11 bases remaining between them. The chain is built from TRBV19 and TRBJ1-2; possible D gene TRBD1, 5 bases. This receptor was identified in a woman older than 75 in good health. The material sequenced was blood. The DNA for the CDR3 is TGTGCCAGTAGTATTGACAGATCCTCTAACTATGGCTACACCTTC. Protein sequence: CASSIDRSSNYGYTF.